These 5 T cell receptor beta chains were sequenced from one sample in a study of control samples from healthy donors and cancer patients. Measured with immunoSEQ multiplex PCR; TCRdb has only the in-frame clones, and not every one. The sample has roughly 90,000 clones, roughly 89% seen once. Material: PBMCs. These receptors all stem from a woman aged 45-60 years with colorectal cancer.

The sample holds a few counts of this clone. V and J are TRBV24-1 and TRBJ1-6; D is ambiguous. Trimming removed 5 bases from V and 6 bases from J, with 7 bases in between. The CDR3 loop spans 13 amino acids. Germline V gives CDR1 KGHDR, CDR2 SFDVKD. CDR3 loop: CATSGGSNSPLHF. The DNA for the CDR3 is TGTGCCACCAGTGGAGGAAGTAATTCACCCCTCCACTTT.

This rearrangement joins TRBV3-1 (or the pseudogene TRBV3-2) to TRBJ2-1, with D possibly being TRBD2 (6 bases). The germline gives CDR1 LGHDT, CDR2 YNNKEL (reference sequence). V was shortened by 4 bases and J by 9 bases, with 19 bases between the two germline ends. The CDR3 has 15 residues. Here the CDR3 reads CASSPPDLRGSEQFF. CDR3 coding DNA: TGTGCCAGCAGCCCCCCCGATCTTCGGGGGAGTGAGCAGTTCTTC.

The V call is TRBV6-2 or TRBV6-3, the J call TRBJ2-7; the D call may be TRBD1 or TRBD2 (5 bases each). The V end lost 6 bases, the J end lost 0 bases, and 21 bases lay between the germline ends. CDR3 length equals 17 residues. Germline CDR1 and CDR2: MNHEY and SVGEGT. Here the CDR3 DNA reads TGTGCCAGCAGCACCAGGCGAGGGACCGCGAGCTCCTACGAGCAGTACGTC. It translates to CASSTRRGTASSYEQYV.

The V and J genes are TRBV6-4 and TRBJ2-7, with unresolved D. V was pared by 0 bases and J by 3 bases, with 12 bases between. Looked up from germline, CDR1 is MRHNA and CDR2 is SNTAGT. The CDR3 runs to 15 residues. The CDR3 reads CASSDSTVGYYEQYV. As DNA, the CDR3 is TGTGCCAGCAGTGACTCGACGGTCGGCTACTACGAGCAGTACGTC.

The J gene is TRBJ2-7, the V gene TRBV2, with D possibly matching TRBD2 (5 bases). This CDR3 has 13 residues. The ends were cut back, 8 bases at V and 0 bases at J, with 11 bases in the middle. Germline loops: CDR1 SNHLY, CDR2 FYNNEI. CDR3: CASSAASSYEQYV. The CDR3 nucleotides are TGTGCCAGCTCAGCGGCGAGCTCCTACGAGCAGTACGTC.